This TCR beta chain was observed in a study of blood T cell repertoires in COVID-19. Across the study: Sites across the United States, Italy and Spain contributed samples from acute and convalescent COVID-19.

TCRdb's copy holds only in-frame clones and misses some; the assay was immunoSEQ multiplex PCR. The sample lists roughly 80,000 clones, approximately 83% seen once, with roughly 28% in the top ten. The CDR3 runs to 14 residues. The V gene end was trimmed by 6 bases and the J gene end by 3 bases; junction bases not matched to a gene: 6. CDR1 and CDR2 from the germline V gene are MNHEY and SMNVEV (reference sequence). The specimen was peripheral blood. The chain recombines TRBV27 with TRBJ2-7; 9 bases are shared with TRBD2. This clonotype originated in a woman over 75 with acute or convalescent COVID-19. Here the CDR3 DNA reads TGTGCCAGCAGGCCCCGACTAGCGGTCTACGAGCAGTACTTC. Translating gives CASRPRLAVYEQYF.